The rows below give T cell receptor beta chains drawn from one sample of a study of T-cell memory formation after mild COVID-19. Each CDR3 protein is one row after TCRdb ran MiXCR on the 5' RACE reads. In the table there are roughly 250,000 distinct CDR3 sequences, about 15% of which are singletons. The sample was PBMCs or a T cell subset sorted from them (not recorded which). The source is a man between 18 and 29 years old who had mild COVID-19 (a few samples of this study predate the infection). Cell type and time point are not known. The CDR3 runs from the conserved cysteine through the conserved F or W.

CDR3: CASSLSGTGMFETQYF
J: TRBJ2-5
V: TRBV7-2

CDR3: CASSSDSEQYF
J: TRBJ2-5
V: TRBV5-1

CDR3: CAISEGWDRNEQFF
J: TRBJ2-1
V: TRBV10-3

CDR3: CASNFGGWGTEAFF
J: TRBJ1-1
V: TRBV6-2/TRBV6-3

CDR3: CASSFRQTSFTGELFF
J: TRBJ2-2
V: TRBV14

CDR3: CATARTANTEAFF
J: TRBJ1-1
V: TRBV7-3

CDR3: CASSTRAGQNQPQHF
J: TRBJ1-5
V: TRBV18

CDR3: CASSFDQSSYNEQFF
J: TRBJ2-1
V: TRBV5-1

CDR3: CATRAQGSPSGNTIYF
J: TRBJ1-3
V: TRBV10-3

CDR3: CASSRYRAPGETQYF
J: TRBJ2-5
V: TRBV11-2

CDR3: CASSPGGGADQQYF
J: TRBJ2-3
V: TRBV7-2

CDR3: CATSTAAKNIQYF
J: TRBJ2-4
V: TRBV7-9

CDR3: CASSQSVRQGPNEKLFF
J: TRBJ1-4
V: TRBV23-1

CDR3: CSATQDIAEKLFF
J: TRBJ1-4
V: TRBV20-1

CDR3: CASSLGTSGGGEQFF
J: TRBJ2-1
V: TRBV7-6

CDR3: CASSPLPTRGNTEAFF
J: TRBJ1-1
V: TRBV4-1

CDR3: CASSQGASPDTQYF
J: TRBJ2-3
V: TRBV12-3/TRBV12-4

CDR3: CASSFGRISYEQYF
J: TRBJ2-7
V: TRBV7-9

CDR3: CASSFRGARTEAFF
J: TRBJ1-1
V: TRBV5-4

CDR3: CASSQGDLNEKLFF
J: TRBJ1-4
V: TRBV4-2

CDR3: CATSGAPWQPQHF
J: TRBJ1-5
V: TRBV24-1

CDR3: CSATGHLPPTDTQYF
J: TRBJ2-3
V: TRBV20-1

CDR3: CSVRTSGSLSYEQYF
J: TRBJ2-7
V: TRBV29-1

CDR3: CASSYSRGPYEQYF
J: TRBJ2-7
V: TRBV6-5

CDR3: CASSPDRGTQPQHF
J: TRBJ1-5
V: TRBV7-2

CDR3: CSARDVERGASYNEQFF
J: TRBJ2-1
V: TRBV20-1

CDR3: CASSLGGVSSYNEQFF
J: TRBJ2-1
V: TRBV5-1

CDR3: CAIRLADIQYF
J: TRBJ2-4
V: TRBV10-3

CDR3: CASSPPRGAWGYTF
J: TRBJ1-2
V: TRBV12-3/TRBV12-4

CDR3: CASSYQDYYGYTF
J: TRBJ1-2
V: TRBV28

CDR3: CASSSGTSGEQYF
J: TRBJ2-7
V: TRBV11-2

CDR3: CSARDPGRAVGGYTF
J: TRBJ1-2
V: TRBV20-1

CDR3: CASSREGAEAFF
J: TRBJ1-1
V: TRBV12-3/TRBV12-4

CDR3: CASSRDYYNEQFF
J: TRBJ2-1
V: TRBV11-3

CDR3: CASSRSGTYEQYF
J: TRBJ2-7
V: TRBV11-1

CDR3: CASSSDDWDRGPYNEQFF
J: TRBJ2-1
V: TRBV7-9

CDR3: CASSLSSDQPQHF
J: TRBJ1-5
V: TRBV12-3/TRBV12-4

CDR3: CASSLMMRGRWANVLTF
J: TRBJ2-6
V: TRBV5-1

CDR3: CATSDDASDTQYF
J: TRBJ2-3
V: TRBV24-1

CDR3: CASSSIAGTSTDTQYF
J: TRBJ2-3
V: TRBV5-1

CDR3: CSARFSYGQETQYF
J: TRBJ2-5
V: TRBV20-1

CDR3: CAPPRVPYNEQFF
J: TRBJ2-1
V: TRBV24-1

CDR3: CATQQRNQPQHF
J: TRBJ1-5
V: TRBV24-1

CDR3: CASSVSGGAMTQYF
J: TRBJ2-5
V: TRBV6-2/TRBV6-3

CDR3: CASSHTYNEQFF
J: TRBJ2-1
V: TRBV5-6

CDR3: CASSPGAGGYNEQFF
J: TRBJ2-1
V: TRBV7-7

CDR3: CASNPGLAGETQYF
J: TRBJ2-5
V: TRBV6-1